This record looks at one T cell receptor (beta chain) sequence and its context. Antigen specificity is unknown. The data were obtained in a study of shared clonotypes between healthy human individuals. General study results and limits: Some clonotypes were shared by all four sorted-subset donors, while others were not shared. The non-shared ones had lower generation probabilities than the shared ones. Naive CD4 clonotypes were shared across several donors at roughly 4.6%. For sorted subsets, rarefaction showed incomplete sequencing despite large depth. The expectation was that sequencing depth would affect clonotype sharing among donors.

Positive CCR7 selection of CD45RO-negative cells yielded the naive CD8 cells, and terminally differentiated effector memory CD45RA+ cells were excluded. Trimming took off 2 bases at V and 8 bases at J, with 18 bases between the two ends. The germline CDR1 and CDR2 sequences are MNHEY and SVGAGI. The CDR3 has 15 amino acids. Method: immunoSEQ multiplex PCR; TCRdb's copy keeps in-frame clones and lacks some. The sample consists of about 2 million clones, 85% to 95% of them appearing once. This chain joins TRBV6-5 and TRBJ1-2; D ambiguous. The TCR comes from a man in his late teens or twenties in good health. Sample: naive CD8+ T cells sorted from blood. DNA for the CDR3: TGTGCCAGCAGTTACGGGTCCGGCCTATCTTACGGCTACACCTTC. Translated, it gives CASSYGSGLSYGYTF.